The following is a T cell receptor (beta chain) sequence with its context. V gave up 7 bases and J gave up 0 bases, with 20 bases separating them. There are 17 residues in the CDR3. Per the germline V gene, CDR1 is MNHEY and CDR2 is SMNVEV (reference sequence). The data are from a study of OX40 agonist ivuxolimab in advanced cancers. Method: immunoSEQ multiplex PCR; TCRdb's copy keeps in-frame clones and lacks some. The sample yields about 63,000 clones, 87% seen once. This chain connects TRBV27 to TRBJ2-3; D uncertain. Sample: CD4+ or CD8+ T cells sorted from blood, taken in a trial of the OX40 agonist ivuxolimab. The sequence came from an adult with an advanced solid tumor such as melanoma, head and neck, liver or kidney cancer. The CDR3 DNA follows: TGTGCCAGCACCCATTTTGCTCTATGGGTTAGCACAGATACGCAGTATTTT. Protein: CASTHFALWVSTDTQYF.